This is a list of T cell receptor beta chains from one sample in a study of CD8 T cells in ankylosing spondylitis. TCRdb redid the calling of the 5' RACE reads with MiXCR, one entry per CDR3 protein. Of about 360,000 distinct CDR3 sequences detected, approximately 22% appear once; the ten largest clones hold around 13%. The specimen was blood, either unsorted or a sorted T cell fraction (not recorded which). The source of these receptors is a male donor with ankylosing spondylitis or in good health (not recorded which). Each CDR3 is given with its conserved first and last residue. A D gene is named only where the DNA matches it firmly. Size values are once, few and many counts, or a class for expanded clones, and some rows have none.

CDR3 protein	CDR3 DNA	D gene	clone size	V gene	J gene
CSVTREDLGTDTQYF	TGCAGCGTTACCCGTGAGGATTTGGGCACAGATACGCAGTATTTT	.	.	TRBV29-1	TRBJ2-3
CASSQSRTGDDGYTF	TGTGCCAGCAGCCAAAGCCGGACAGGGGATGATGGCTACACCTTC	TRBD1	few	TRBV4-2	TRBJ1-2
CASSYVGHTGELFF	TGTGCCAGCAGTTACGTGGGACACACCGGGGAGCTGTTTTTT	.	few	TRBV6-2/TRBV6-3	TRBJ2-2
CAWIEISGYTF	TGTGCCTGGATTGAGATTAGTGGCTACACCTTC	.	.	TRBV30	TRBJ1-2
CASSLVSGLGQFF	TGTGCCAGCAGCTTAGTGTCGGGGTTAGGGCAGTTCTTC	.	.	TRBV7-9	TRBJ2-1
CASSDNSILSNTGELFF	TGCGCCAGCAGTGACAACAGTATCCTTTCGAACACCGGGGAGCTGTTTTTT	.	few	TRBV10-1	TRBJ2-2
CASSLADYYEQYF	TGTGCCAGCAGCTTAGCAGATTACTACGAGCAGTACTTC	.	.	TRBV11-2	TRBJ2-7
CAGGNTEAFF	TGTGCCGGTGGGAACACTGAAGCTTTCTTT	.	many	TRBV5-5	TRBJ1-1
CASSQDLNEQFF	TGTGCCAGCAGCCAAGACCTCAATGAGCAGTTCTTC	.	.	TRBV12-3/TRBV12-4	TRBJ2-1
CASSLAMYNEQFF	TGTGCCAGCAGCTTAGCGATGTACAATGAGCAGTTCTTC	.	few	TRBV7-9	TRBJ2-1
CASSPTGSRYEQYF	TGTGCCAGCAGCCCCACAGGGAGCAGGTACGAGCAGTACTTC	.	few	TRBV12-3/TRBV12-4	TRBJ2-7
CASGIGGELFF	TGCGCCAGCGGAATCGGAGGGGAGCTGTTTTTT	.	few	TRBV4-1	TRBJ2-2
CASSYSIRGMNTEAFF	TGTGCCAGCAGTTACTCGATACGCGGGATGAACACTGAAGCTTTCTTT	.	.	TRBV6-5	TRBJ1-1
CASSPRFVSYEQYF	TGTGCCAGCAGCCCCCGGTTTGTCTCCTACGAGCAGTACTTC	.	.	TRBV7-9	TRBJ2-7
CASSHPDVTDTQYF	TGTGCCAGCAGCCATCCCGACGTGACAGATACGCAGTATTTT	.	.	TRBV3-1	TRBJ2-3
CASSQASWARTYEQYF	TGTGCCAGCAGCCAAGCTTCTTGGGCCCGGACCTACGAGCAGTACTTC	.	.	TRBV14	TRBJ2-7
CSVEGFPSFRGYQETQYF	TGCAGCGTTGAAGGCTTCCCTAGCTTCAGAGGATACCAAGAGACCCAGTACTTC	.	few	TRBV29-1	TRBJ2-5
CASSKQGIGWENIQYF	TGTGCCAGCAGCAAACAGGGCATTGGGTGGGAAAACATTCAGTACTTC	.	few	TRBV7-9	TRBJ2-4
CASRLKGLPATYEQYF	TGTGCAAGTCGCTTAAAGGGCCTCCCAGCCACCTACGAGCAGTACTTC	.	.	TRBV12-2	TRBJ2-7
CASSMTRLGSSYNEQFF	TGTGCCAGCAGTATGACCAGGTTAGGGAGCTCCTACAATGAGCAGTTCTTC	.	.	TRBV25-1	TRBJ2-1
CASSLAIAGKHYNEQFF	TGTGCCAGCAGCTTAGCGATTGCCGGGAAACACTACAATGAGCAGTTCTTC	.	.	TRBV7-9	TRBJ2-1
CASSNTEAFF	TGTGCCAGCAGTAACACTGAAGCTTTCTTT	.	few	TRBV6-2/TRBV6-3	TRBJ1-1
CASTIDLSSYNEQFF	TGTGCCAGTACCATTGACTTGAGCTCCTACAATGAGCAGTTCTTC	.	few	TRBV19	TRBJ2-1
CASSSLRDQRDRGPYEQYF	TGTGCCAGCAGCTCCCTTAGGGACCAACGGGACAGGGGCCCCTACGAGCAGTACTTC	TRBD1	.	TRBV5-6	TRBJ2-7
CSATDGAYEQYF	TGCAGCGCTACCGACGGAGCCTACGAGCAGTACTTC	.	once	TRBV29-1	TRBJ2-7
CASSLGFGDSYNEQFF	TGTGCCAGCAGTTTGGGGTTTGGGGACAGTTATAATGAGCAGTTCTTC	TRBD1	.	TRBV12-3/TRBV12-4	TRBJ2-1
CAIRLPGTGELFF	TGTGCCATCAGGCTCCCGGGTACCGGGGAGCTGTTTTTT	.	few	TRBV10-3	TRBJ2-2
CAISESTGIGDEQYF	TGTGCCATCAGTGAGTCTACAGGGATCGGTGACGAGCAGTACTTC	.	few	TRBV10-3	TRBJ2-7
CASSQVGSPQNTQYF	TGTGCCAGCAGCCAAGTCGGATCTCCCCAAAATACGCAGTATTTT	.	.	TRBV3-1	TRBJ2-3
CASSQEGGSYEQYF	TGTGCCAGCAGCCAAGAGGGGGGATCCTACGAGCAGTACTTC	.	many	TRBV4-2	TRBJ2-7
CASSYRGTWNTEAFF	TGTGCCAGCAGTTACCGGGGGACGTGGAACACTGAAGCTTTCTTT	.	few	TRBV6-5	TRBJ1-1
CSVEPGNTEAFF	TGCAGCGTTGAACCTGGGAACACTGAAGCTTTCTTT	.	few	TRBV29-1	TRBJ1-1
CASSQVLQGYNEQFF	TGTGCCAGCAGCCAAGTACTGCAGGGCTACAATGAGCAGTTCTTC	.	.	TRBV3-1	TRBJ2-1
CASSAPAGVDTQYF	TGTGCCAGCAGTGCCCCAGCGGGGGTGGATACGCAGTATTTT	TRBD2	.	TRBV6-1	TRBJ2-3